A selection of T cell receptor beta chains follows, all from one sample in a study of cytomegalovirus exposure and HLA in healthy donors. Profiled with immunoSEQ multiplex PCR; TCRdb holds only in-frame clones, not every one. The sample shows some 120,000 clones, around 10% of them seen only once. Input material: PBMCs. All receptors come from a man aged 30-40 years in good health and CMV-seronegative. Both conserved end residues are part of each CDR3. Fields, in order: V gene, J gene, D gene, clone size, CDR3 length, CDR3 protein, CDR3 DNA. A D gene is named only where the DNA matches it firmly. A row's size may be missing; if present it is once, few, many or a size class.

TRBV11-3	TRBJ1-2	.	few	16	CASSTHREQANYGYTF	TGTGCCAGCAGCACCCATCGGGAGCAAGCTAACTATGGCTACACCTTC
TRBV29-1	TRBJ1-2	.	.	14	CSVEMGEVGYGYTF	TGCAGCGTTGAAATGGGGGAGGTAGGCTATGGCTACACCTTC
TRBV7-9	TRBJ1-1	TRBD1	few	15	CASSLGPGGSTEAFF	TGTGCCAGCAGCTTAGGACCAGGGGGCTCGACTGAAGCTTTCTTT
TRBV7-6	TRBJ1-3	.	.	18	CASSSGTTGLNSGNTIYF	TGTGCCAGCAGCTCCGGAACCACAGGGCTGAACTCTGGAAACACCATATATTTT
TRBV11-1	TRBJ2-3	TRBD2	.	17	CASSSIPTGGTTDTQYF	TGTGCCAGCAGCTCAATTCCCACGGGAGGCACCACAGATACGCAGTATTTT
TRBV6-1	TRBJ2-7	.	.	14	CASSASHYSYEQYF	TGTGCCAGCAGTGCCTCACATTACTCCTACGAGCAGTACTTC
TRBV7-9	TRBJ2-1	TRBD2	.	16	CASSLEAGGVYNEQFF	TGTGCCAGCAGCTTAGAGGCCGGGGGGGTATACAATGAGCAGTTCTTC
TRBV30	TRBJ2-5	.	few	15	CAWSVSGLSQETQYF	TGTGCCTGGAGTGTATCCGGACTTTCTCAAGAGACCCAGTACTTC
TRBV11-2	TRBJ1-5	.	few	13	CASSSVSNQPQHF	TGTGCCAGCAGCTCGGTCAGCAATCAGCCCCAGCATTTT
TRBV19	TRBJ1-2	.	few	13	CASSVWATGGYTF	TGTGCCAGTAGCGTCTGGGCCACCGGTGGCTACACCTTC
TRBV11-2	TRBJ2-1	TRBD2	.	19	CASSLRSRGTSGSRNEQFF	TGTGCCAGCAGCTTAAGGTCGCGCGGGACTAGCGGGAGTAGGAATGAGCAGTTCTTC
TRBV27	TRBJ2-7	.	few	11	CASSLGPEQYF	TGTGCCAGCAGTTTAGGGCCCGAGCAGTACTTC
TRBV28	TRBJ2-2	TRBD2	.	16	CASSPLREANTGELFF	TGTGCCAGCTCCCCTTTGCGGGAGGCGAACACCGGGGAGCTGTTTTTT
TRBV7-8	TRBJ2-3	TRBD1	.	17	CASSAGRTGKSTDTQYF	TGTGCCAGCAGCGCAGGACGGACAGGGAAGAGCACAGATACGCAGTATTTT
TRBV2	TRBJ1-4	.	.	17	CASSGRGPGATNEKLFF	TGTGCCAGCAGTGGGCGGGGGCCCGGCGCAACTAATGAAAAACTGTTTTTT
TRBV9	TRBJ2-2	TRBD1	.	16	CASSVGPGQVTGELFF	TGTGCCAGCAGCGTTGGTCCAGGACAGGTCACCGGGGAGCTGTTTTTT
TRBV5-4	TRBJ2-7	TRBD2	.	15	CASSLVSGRAYEQYF	TGTGCCAGCAGCTTGGTTAGCGGGAGGGCCTACGAGCAGTACTTC
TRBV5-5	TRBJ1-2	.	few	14	CASSLTGVNYGYTF	TGTGCCAGCAGCTTAACCGGAGTTAACTATGGCTACACCTTC
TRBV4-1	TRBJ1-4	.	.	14	CASSPRVSREKLFF	TGCGCCAGCAGCCCCCGGGTCTCGAGGGAAAAACTGTTTTTT
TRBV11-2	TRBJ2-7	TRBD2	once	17	CASSLGTSWGSSYEQYF	TGTGCCAGCAGCTTAGGGACTAGCTGGGGAAGCTCCTACGAGCAGTACTTC
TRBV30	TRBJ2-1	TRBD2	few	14	CACSFGLADNEQFF	TGTGCCTGTTCTTTCGGGCTAGCGGACAATGAGCAGTTCTTC
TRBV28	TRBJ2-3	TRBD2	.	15	CASTETGLASDTQYF	TGTGCCAGCACCGAGACGGGACTAGCGTCAGATACGCAGTATTTT
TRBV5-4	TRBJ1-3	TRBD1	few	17	CASSPGQGFYSGNTIYF	TGTGCCAGCAGCCCAGGACAGGGCTTTTACTCTGGAAACACCATATATTTT
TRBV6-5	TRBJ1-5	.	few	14	CASRSGKGKQPQHF	TGTGCCAGCAGATCCGGGAAAGGGAAGCAGCCCCAGCATTTT
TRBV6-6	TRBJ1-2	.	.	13	CASSSAPPSGYTF	TGTGCCAGCAGTTCCGCCCCTCCGAGTGGCTACACCTTC
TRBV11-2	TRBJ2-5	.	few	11	CASSYRETQYF	TGTGCCAGCAGCTACAGAGAGACCCAGTACTTC
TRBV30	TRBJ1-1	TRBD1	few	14	CACQAGTGSAEAFF	TGTGCCTGTCAAGCCGGGACAGGGTCGGCTGAAGCTTTCTTT
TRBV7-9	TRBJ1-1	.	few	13	CASRPGGAAEAFF	TGTGCCAGCAGACCTGGGGGGGCAGCTGAAGCTTTCTTT
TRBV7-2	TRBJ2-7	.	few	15	CASSIEGLGRYEQYF	TGTGCCAGCAGCATAGAAGGTCTGGGGAGATACGAGCAGTACTTC
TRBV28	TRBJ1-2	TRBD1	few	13	CAVFDRDNYGYTF	TGTGCCGTATTCGACAGGGATAACTATGGCTACACCTTC
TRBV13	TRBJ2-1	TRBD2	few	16	CASRLSPSGRASEQFF	TGTGCCAGCAGGCTATCCCCTAGCGGGAGGGCCAGTGAGCAGTTCTTC
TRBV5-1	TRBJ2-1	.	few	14	CASSFETGYNEQFF	TGCGCCAGCAGCTTTGAGACGGGTTACAATGAGCAGTTCTTC
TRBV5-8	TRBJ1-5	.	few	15	CASSLDRVGNQPQHF	TGTGCCAGCAGCTTGGACAGGGTCGGCAATCAGCCCCAGCATTTT
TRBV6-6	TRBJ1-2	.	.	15	CASSYSRGVDYGYTF	TGTGCCAGCAGTTACTCAAGGGGTGTCGACTATGGCTACACCTTC
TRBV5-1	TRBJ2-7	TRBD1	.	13	CASQTDRGYEQYF	TGCGCCAGCCAAACGGACAGGGGGTACGAGCAGTACTTC
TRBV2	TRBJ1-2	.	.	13	CASSLTGFYGYTF	TGTGCCAGCAGTCTTACAGGGTTCTATGGCTACACCTTC
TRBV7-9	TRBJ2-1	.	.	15	CASSLSGKPYNEQFF	TGTGCCAGCAGCTTATCAGGGAAACCCTACAATGAGCAGTTCTTC
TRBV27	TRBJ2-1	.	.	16	CASSLSGSNSYNEQFF	TGTGCCAGCAGTTTATCGGGGAGTAACTCCTACAATGAGCAGTTCTTC
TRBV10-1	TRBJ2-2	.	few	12	CASSDPLTGLFF	TGCGCCAGCAGTGACCCCCTGACAGGGCTGTTTTTT
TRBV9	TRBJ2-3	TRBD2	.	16	CASTPRLAGFTDTQYF	TGTGCCAGCACCCCCCGACTAGCGGGCTTCACAGATACGCAGTATTTT
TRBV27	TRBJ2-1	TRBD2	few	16	CASVSSGRKSYNEQFF	TGTGCCAGCGTGTCGAGCGGGAGGAAATCCTACAATGAGCAGTTCTTC
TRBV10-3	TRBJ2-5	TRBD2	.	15	CAISGTSGGEETQYF	TGTGCCATCAGTGGGACTAGCGGGGGGGAAGAGACCCAGTACTTC
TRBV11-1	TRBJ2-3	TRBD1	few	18	CASSSQAGTGTPGDTQYF	TGTGCCAGCAGCTCGCAAGCGGGGACAGGGACCCCGGGAGATACGCAGTATTTT
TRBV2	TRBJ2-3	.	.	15	CASSDTTRGTDTQYF	TGTGCCAGCAGTGATACTACCCGGGGCACAGATACGCAGTATTTT
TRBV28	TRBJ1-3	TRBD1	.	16	CASSPTSRGQGNTIYF	TGTGCCAGCAGTCCGACTAGCAGGGGGCAGGGAAACACCATATATTTT
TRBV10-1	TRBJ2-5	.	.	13	CASSMTLQETQYF	TGCGCCAGCAGTATGACACTGCAAGAGACCCAGTACTTC
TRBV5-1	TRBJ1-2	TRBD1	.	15	CASSPYRGAYAGYTF	TGCGCCAGCAGCCCGTACAGGGGGGCTTACGCAGGCTACACCTTC
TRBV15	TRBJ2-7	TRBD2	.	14	CATSRESGSYEQYF	TGTGCCACCAGCAGAGAAAGCGGGAGCTACGAGCAGTACTTC
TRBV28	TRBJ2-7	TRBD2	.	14	CASSLLAGSYEQYF	TGTGCCAGCAGTCTGCTAGCGGGATCGTACGAGCAGTACTTC
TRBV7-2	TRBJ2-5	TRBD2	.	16	CASSLGTSGGGKTQYF	TGTGCCAGCAGCTTAGGGACTAGCGGGGGAGGGAAGACCCAGTACTTC